This T cell receptor (beta chain) is from a study of cytomegalovirus exposure and HLA in healthy donors. Primers for the PCR totalled 60 Vbeta and 13 Jbeta. Assay used: immunoSEQ multiplex PCR; TCRdb lists only in-frame clones, some missing. The sample gives more than 95,000 clones, roughly three quarters of which show up once; over 3.5% is in the top ten. Overall study results and limits: Cytomegalovirus-associated TCR beta chains were listed, numbering some 180. HLA alleles were associated with fewer than 20,000 TCR beta sequences in a later analysis at 0.05 false discovery rate. In vitro confirmation showed a few CMV-associated chains to be CMV antigen specific.

Donors were ostensibly healthy at sampling, although undocumented immune exposures were probable. This clone appeared a few times. What it recognizes is unknown. Sequencing input: PBMCs. The clonotype originates from a man aged 25 to 40 in good health and CMV-seropositive.

The CDR3: CAITGTSGSSYNEQFF. The CDR3 DNA follows: TGTGCCATCACCGGGACTAGCGGGAGTTCCTACAATGAGCAGTTCTTC. The chain employs TRBV10-3 and TRBJ2-1; 14 positions agree with TRBD2. The CDR3 length is 16 residues. The V gene's germline CDR1 is ENHRY and CDR2 SYGVKD. The J segment lost 1 base and the V segment lost 7 bases, leaving 3 bases of the junction unmatched.